This record looks at one T cell receptor beta chain sequence and its context. TCRdb keeps only in-frame clones here, not all; method: immunoSEQ multiplex PCR. The data contain 150,000 to 200,000 clones, roughly 94% of them singletons. The data are from a study of T cell responses to AZD1222 COVID-19 vaccine. The material was peripheral blood, obtained 28 days after the second AZD1222 dose. The TCR originated in an adult who received the AZD1222 COVID-19 vaccine.

DNA of the CDR3: TGCGCCAGCAGCTTGGATCCGGGACAGGGGGCTGGGACCCAGTACTTC. Its translation: CASSLDPGQGAGTQYF. J is TRBJ2-5 and V is TRBV5-1; 12 nucleotides match TRBD1. V shed 0 bases and J 7 bases; nucleotides not matched to a gene: 7. Germline loops: CDR1 SGHRS, CDR2 YFSETQ. The CDR3 extends over 16 amino acids. The full variable domain, its missing parts supplied by reference TRBV5-1 and TRBJ2-5, is KAGVTQTPRYLIKTRGQQVTLSCSPISGHRSVSWYQQTPGQGLQFLFEYFSETQRNKGNFPGRFSGRQFSNSRSEMNVSTLELGDSALYLCASSLDPGQGAGTQYFGPGTRLLVL.